The 21 T cell receptor beta chains reported below all come from one sample, sequenced in a study of T cells in Graves' hyperthyroidism and ophthalmopathy. The source material, RNA transcripts, was used to amplify TCR beta CDR3 regions. Using the HTBI primer set, a first-round RT-PCR was run on the TCR CDR3. MiXCR, run by TCRdb on the multiplex PCR reads, gives a single entry per CDR3 protein. This sample yields around 350,000 distinct CDR3 sequences, of which 19% are seen a single time; about 3.5% belongs to the top ten. The sample comprised blood. The receptors stem from a woman aged 18-30 years with Graves' hyperthyroidism.

Ten or more counts support this clonotype. The chain links TRBV2 to TRBJ2-5; maybe TRBD1 (7 bases). CDR1 is SNHLY, CDR2 FYNNEI, per germline. This CDR3 comprises 13 residues. Trimming left V 7 bases short and J 5 bases short, with 14 bases between. The CDR3 DNA follows: TGTGCCAGCACCCCGACAGGGAGGGAGACCCAGTACTTC. This gives the protein CASTPTGRETQYF.

This clonotype was counted many times. The chain is built from TRBV6-1 and TRBJ2-7, with D possibly matching TRBD1 (6 bases). Looked up from germline, CDR1 is MNHNS and CDR2 is SASEGT. V lost 6 bases and J 7 bases, leaving 13 bases between the germline ends. The CDR3 extends over 12 amino acids. In DNA, the CDR3 is TGTGCCAGCAGGAAACAGGGAATTGAGCAGTACTTC. Its translation is CASRKQGIEQYF.

This clonotype was seen once. The chain recombines TRBV28 with TRBJ1-5; D is perhaps TRBD1 (6 bases). The V and J ends lost 6 bases and 2 bases respectively, with 14 bases between them. The CDR3 consists of 15 residues. Germline CDR1 and CDR2: MDHEN and SYDVKM. This CDR3 is CASRQTGGGNQPQHF. Written as DNA, the CDR3 is TGTGCCAGCAGGCAGACAGGTGGAGGCAATCAGCCCCAGCATTTT. Combining the CDR3 with reference TRBV28 and TRBJ1-5 gives the whole variable domain DVKVTQSSRYLVKRTGEKVFLECVQDMDHENMFWYRQDPGLGLRLIYFSYDVKMKEKGDIPEGYSVSREKKERFSLILESASTNQTSMYLCASRQTGGGNQPQHFGDGTRLSIL.

This clonotype was detected ten times or more. The V call is TRBV20-1, the J call TRBJ1-5, with D possibly TRBD1 on 6 matching bases. V was pared by 3 bases and J by 4 bases, with 16 bases between. The CDR3 extends over 15 amino acids. Germline V gene sequence: CDR1 DFQATT, CDR2 SNEGSKA (reference sequence). The DNA of the CDR3 is TGCAGTGCTAGGGGCCCGGCAGGGGAAAATCAGCCCCAGCATTTT. Protein product: CSARGPAGENQPQHF.

This chain links TRBV6-5 with TRBJ1-5, with D perhaps TRBD1 (5 bases). The germline V gene has CDR1 MNHEY and CDR2 SVGAGI. The length of the CDR3 is 16 residues. V lost 6 bases to trimming and J lost 7 bases, with 22 bases between them. The CDR3, as DNA: TGTGCCAGCAGCTTAGAGGGACTCCTATCATTACAGCCCCAGCATTTT. This gives the protein CASSLEGLLSLQPQHF.

The chain employs TRBV25-1 and TRBJ2-7; D unclear. Per germline, CDR1 MGHDK and CDR2 SYGVNS. The germline V and J ends were trimmed by 3 bases and 3 bases, with 9 bases remaining between them. The CDR3 has 13 residues. As DNA, the CDR3 is TGTGCCAGCAGTGAGAGGCCTGGCTACGAGCAGTACTTC. Amino acid sequence: CASSERPGYEQYF.

The chain has TRBV12-3 or TRBV12-4 and TRBJ2-7; D is unclear. CDR3 length: 10 residues. V lost 8 bases, J lost 7 bases, and 9 bases lay in between. The CDR3 sequence is CASGKREQYF. The CDR3 nucleotides read TGTGCCAGCGGGAAGCGAGAGCAGTACTTC.

This clonotype was counted at least ten times. The chain links TRBV5-1 to TRBJ1-5, with a weak D call TRBD1 (5 bases). Germline loops: CDR1 SGHRS, CDR2 YFSETQ. The germline V and J ends were trimmed by 0 bases and 1 base, with 17 bases remaining between them. The CDR3 consists of 18 residues. In DNA form, the CDR3 reads TGCGCCAGCAGCTTGGGTCCGGCCAGGGTAGGGAGCAATCAGCCCCAGCATTTT. Translation: CASSLGPARVGSNQPQHF. The entire variable domain, with the rest obtained from reference TRBV5-1 and TRBJ1-5, is as follows: KAGVTQTPRYLIKTRGQQVTLSCSPISGHRSVSWYQQTPGQGLQFLFEYFSETQRNKGNFPGRFSGRQFSNSRSEMNVSTLELGDSALYLCASSLGPARVGSNQPQHFGDGTRLSIL.

This clonotype was observed a handful of times. The chain uses TRBV11-1 and TRBJ2-2; weak D call: TRBD1 (6 bases). Germline loops: CDR1 SGHAT, CDR2 FQDESV (reference sequence). This CDR3 has 16 amino acids. Between the trimmed V and J ends, which lost 5 bases and 2 bases, there was a span of 15 bases. In DNA form, the CDR3 reads TGTGCCAGCAGCCCCCCCGGGACAAGAAACACCGGGGAGCTGTTTTTT. It is translated as CASSPPGTRNTGELFF.

This clonotype was recorded many times. The chain has TRBV7-8 and TRBJ1-5; TRBD1 might be the D (6 bases). The CDR3 sequence is 16 residues long. V was cut by 1 base and J by 0 bases, with 10 bases left in between. CDR1 and CDR2 (germline): SGHVS, FQNEAQ. CDR3 sequence reads: CASSLGNRVSNQPQHF. The CDR3, as DNA: TGTGCCAGCAGCTTAGGAAACAGGGTTAGCAATCAGCCCCAGCATTTT.

The rearrangement joins TRBV12-3 or TRBV12-4 to TRBJ2-7, with 8 nucleotides matching TRBD1. The CDR3 contains 16 residues. Unmatched junction bases numbered 12, after V lost 6 bases and J lost 2 bases. The CDR3 DNA follows: TGTGCCAGCAGGTCCAGGGGACAGGCGAGTACCTACGAGCAGTACTTC. This gives the protein CASRSRGQASTYEQYF.

This clonotype was detected many times. This chain joins TRBV28 and TRBJ2-2; TRBD2 aligns across 7 bases. The CDR3 has 15 residues. Trimming cost V 6 bases and J 1 base; bases outside gene matches: 5. Germline V gene data show CDR1 as MDHEN and CDR2 as SYDVKM. In DNA form, the CDR3 reads TGTGCCAGCAGCCCCGGGACTAAGAACACCGGGGAGCTGTTTTTT. Translation gives CASSPGTKNTGELFF.

This clonotype has just a few counts. This chain joins TRBV7-8 and TRBJ2-5, with a possible D match to TRBD2 (7 bases). This CDR3 is built from 15 residues. Deletions cut 2 bases from V and 4 bases from J, with 14 bases between. Germline V gene sequence: CDR1 SGHVS, CDR2 FQNEAQ. CDR3 amino acids: CASSLKLGGRETQYF. The CDR3 nucleotides are TGTGCCAGCAGCTTAAAACTGGGGGGGCGAGAGACCCAGTACTTC.

This clonotype appeared many times. V is TRBV27 and J is TRBJ1-1; 11 bases line up with TRBD1. Germline values: CDR1 MNHEY, CDR2 SMNVEV (reference sequence). This CDR3 has 15 amino acids. Germline trimming cut 6 bases from V and 1 base from J; bases unmatched to any gene: 4. The CDR3 DNA reads TGTGCCAGCAGGGACAGGGGGCTTGGGAACACTGAAGCTTTCTTT. Protein product: CASRDRGLGNTEAFF.

J is TRBJ1-5 and V is TRBV20-1, with 7 bases that match TRBD1. V dropped 3 bases and J dropped 3; count of bases not matched to a gene: 8. The CDR3 spans 15 residues. Germline loops: CDR1 DFQATT, CDR2 SNEGSKA (reference sequence). CDR3 sequence reads: CSASFRGEINQPQHF. CDR3 nucleotides: TGCAGTGCTAGTTTCAGGGGGGAGATCAATCAGCCCCAGCATTTT.

Comment on this clonotype: This may come from a read error, since a much larger clone is one base off. The chain has TRBV29-1 and TRBJ1-1, with TRBD1 matching over 8 bases. Trimming removed 6 bases from V and 5 bases from J; junction bases left unmatched: 14. Germline loops: CDR1 SQVTM, CDR2 ANQGSEA. The length of the CDR3 is 15 residues. CDR3 sequence: CSVLRDRTLGTEAFF. The CDR3 DNA sequence: TGCAGCGTCCTCAGGGACAGGACTTTGGGAACTGAAGCTTTCTTT.

This clonotype was detected a few times. The rearrangement links TRBV6-2 or TRBV6-3 to TRBJ2-3; TRBD2 matches 11 bases. V trimming: 4 bases; J trimming: 7 bases; junction bases outside the gene matches: 7. The CDR3 extends over 15 amino acids. CDR1 is MNHEY, CDR2 SVGEGT, per germline. Here the CDR3 reads CASSSTSGDPYTQYF. CDR3 coding DNA: TGTGCCAGCAGTTCGACTAGCGGGGATCCCTATACGCAGTATTTT.

This clonotype was seen repeatedly, ten times or more. The chain recombines TRBV19 with TRBJ1-2; the D is unclear. From germline, CDR1 is LNHDA and CDR2 SQIVND (reference sequence). This CDR3 region has 14 residues. V lost 0 bases and J lost 10, with 15 bases in between. Written as DNA, the CDR3 is TGTGCCAGTAGTATAGATCGGGGATCGGTTGCCTACACCTTC. Its protein product is CASSIDRGSVAYTF. The full variable domain, its missing parts supplied by reference TRBV19 and TRBJ1-2, is DGGITQSPKYLFRKEGQNVTLSCEQNLNHDAMYWYRQDPGQGLRLIYYSQIVNDFQKGDIAEGYSVSREKKESFPLTVTSAQKNPTAFYLCASSIDRGSVAYTFGSGTRLTVV.

The chain employs TRBV12-3 or TRBV12-4 and TRBJ2-7, with D possibly being TRBD2 (6 bases). V lost 0 bases, J lost 5 bases, and 23 bases lay in between. The CDR3 is 18 amino acids. The chain's CDR3 is CASSLALGRGQAIHEQYF. The CDR3 nucleotides read TGTGCCAGCAGTTTAGCGCTCGGGCGGGGCCAGGCGATCCACGAGCAGTACTTC.

There are many counts of this clonotype. This chain connects TRBV2 to TRBJ1-2; D unresolved. The germline V gene has CDR1 SNHLY and CDR2 FYNNEI. The CDR3 spans 12 residues. Between the trimmed V and J ends, which lost 5 bases and 5 bases, there was a span of 9 bases. The CDR3 here is CASSPTEYGYTF. CDR3 sequence (DNA): TGTGCCAGCAGTCCCACAGAGTATGGCTACACCTTC.

This clonotype was counted many times. For the CDR3, the DNA is TGCGCCAGCAGCCAAGACGGCGGTAGCAATCAGCCCCAGCATTTT. Protein: CASSQDGGSNQPQHF. This sequence joins TRBV4-1 and TRBJ1-5; no firm D call. Germline assignment: CDR1 MGHRA and CDR2 YSYEKL. The CDR3 loop spans 15 amino acids. V lost 0 bases and J 0 bases, leaving 6 bases between the germline ends.